The clone carrying this T cell receptor (beta chain) was observed a single time. Antigen unknown. The sample is drawn from a study of CD4 T cells in relation to SARS-CoV-2 and coronaviruses. On the study more broadly: Convalescent donors were aged 21 to 72, with median about 40 years.

For less than eleven days, around 91,000 sorted CD4+ cells grew with T cell-depleted PBMCs and CEF. Trimming pared 1 base from V and 0 bases from J, leaving 13 bases between. The germline gives CDR1 KGHSH, CDR2 LQKENI. The CDR3 totals 16 residues. This table comes from immunoSEQ multiplex PCR, and its TCRdb copy is limited to in-frame clones, with some not included. The repertoire holds about 38,000 clones, with 60% to 85% as singletons. This receptor was obtained from an adult with COVID-19. The sample consisted of memory CD4+ T cells from PBMCs, cultured in vitro. The chain couples TRBV18 to TRBJ2-7, with D possibly being TRBD2 (7 bases). Written as DNA, the CDR3 is TGTGCCAGCTCACCACGGGAGGGGGGGTCCTCCTACGAGCAGTACTTC. As protein: CASSPREGGSSYEQYF.